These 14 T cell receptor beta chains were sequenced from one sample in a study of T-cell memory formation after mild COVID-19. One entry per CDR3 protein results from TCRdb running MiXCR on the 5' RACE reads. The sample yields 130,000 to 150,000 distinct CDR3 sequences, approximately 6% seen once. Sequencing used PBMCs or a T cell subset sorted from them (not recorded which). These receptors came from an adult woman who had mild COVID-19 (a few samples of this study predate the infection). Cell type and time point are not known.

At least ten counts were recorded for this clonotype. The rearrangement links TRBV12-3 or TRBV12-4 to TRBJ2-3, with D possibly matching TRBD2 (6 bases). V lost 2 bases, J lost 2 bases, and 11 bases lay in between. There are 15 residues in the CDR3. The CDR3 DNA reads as TGTGCCAGCAGTTTAACAGGACTAAACACAGATACGCAGTATTTT. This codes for CASSLTGLNTDTQYF.

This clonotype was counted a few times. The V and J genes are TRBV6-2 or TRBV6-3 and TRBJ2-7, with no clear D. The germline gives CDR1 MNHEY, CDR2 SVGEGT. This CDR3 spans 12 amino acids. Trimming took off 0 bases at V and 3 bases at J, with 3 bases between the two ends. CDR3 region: CASSYSNYEQYF. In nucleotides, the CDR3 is TGTGCCAGCAGTTACTCTAACTACGAGCAGTACTTC.

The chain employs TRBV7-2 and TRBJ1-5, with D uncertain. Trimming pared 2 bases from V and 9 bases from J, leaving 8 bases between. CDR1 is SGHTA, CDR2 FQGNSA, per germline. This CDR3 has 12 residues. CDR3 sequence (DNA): TGTGCCAGCAGCTTACCCCCCGCGCCCCAGCATTTT. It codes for CASSLPPAPQHF.

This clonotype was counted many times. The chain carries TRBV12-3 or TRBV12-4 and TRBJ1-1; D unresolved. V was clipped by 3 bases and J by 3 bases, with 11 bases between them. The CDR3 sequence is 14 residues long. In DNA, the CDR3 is TGTGCCAGCAGTTTTGCAGGATCGTACACTGAAGCTTTCTTT. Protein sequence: CASSFAGSYTEAFF.

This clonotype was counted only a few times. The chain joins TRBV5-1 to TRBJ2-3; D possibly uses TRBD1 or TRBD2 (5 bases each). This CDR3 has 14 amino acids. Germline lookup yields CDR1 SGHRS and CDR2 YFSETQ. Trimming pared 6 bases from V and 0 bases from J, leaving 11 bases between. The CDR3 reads CASTDGGSTDTQYF. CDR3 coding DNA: TGCGCCAGCACCGATGGGGGAAGCACAGATACGCAGTATTTT.

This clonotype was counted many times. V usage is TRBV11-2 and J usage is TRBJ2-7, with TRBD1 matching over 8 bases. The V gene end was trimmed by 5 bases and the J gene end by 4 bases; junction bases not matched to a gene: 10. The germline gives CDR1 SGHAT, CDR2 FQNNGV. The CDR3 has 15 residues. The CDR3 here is CASSASGGETYEQYF. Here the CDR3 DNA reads TGTGCCAGCAGCGCATCAGGGGGCGAGACTTACGAGCAGTACTTC.

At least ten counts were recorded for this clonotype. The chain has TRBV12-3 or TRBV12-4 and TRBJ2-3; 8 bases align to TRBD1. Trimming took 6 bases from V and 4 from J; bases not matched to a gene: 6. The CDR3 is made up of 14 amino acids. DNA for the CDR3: TGTGCCAGCAGCCCCGGACAGGGTGCAGATACGCAGTATTTT. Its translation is CASSPGQGADTQYF.

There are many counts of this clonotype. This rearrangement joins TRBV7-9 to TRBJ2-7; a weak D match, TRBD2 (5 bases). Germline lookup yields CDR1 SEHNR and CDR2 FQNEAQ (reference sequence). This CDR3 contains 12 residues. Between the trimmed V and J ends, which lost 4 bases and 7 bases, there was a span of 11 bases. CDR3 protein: CASSSRRAEQYF. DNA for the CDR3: TGTGCCAGCAGCTCACGGCGGGCAGAGCAGTACTTC.

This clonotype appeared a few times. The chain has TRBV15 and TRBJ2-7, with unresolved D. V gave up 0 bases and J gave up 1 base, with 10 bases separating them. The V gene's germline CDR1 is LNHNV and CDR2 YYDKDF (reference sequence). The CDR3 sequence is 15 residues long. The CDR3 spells CATSRDRGSSYEQYF. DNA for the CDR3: TGTGCCACCAGCAGAGACCGAGGATCGTCCTACGAGCAGTACTTC.

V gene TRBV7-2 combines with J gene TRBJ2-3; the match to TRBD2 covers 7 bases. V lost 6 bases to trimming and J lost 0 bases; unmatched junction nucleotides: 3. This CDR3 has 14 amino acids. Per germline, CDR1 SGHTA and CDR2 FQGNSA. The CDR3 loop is CASRTGGSTDTQYF. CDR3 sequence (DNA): TGTGCCAGCAGAACGGGAGGTAGCACAGATACGCAGTATTTT.

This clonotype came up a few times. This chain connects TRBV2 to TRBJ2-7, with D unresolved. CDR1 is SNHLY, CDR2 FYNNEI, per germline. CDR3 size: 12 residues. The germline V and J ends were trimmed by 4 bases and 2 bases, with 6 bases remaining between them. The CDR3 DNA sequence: TGTGCCAGCAGTGGGTTCCCCTACGAGCAGTACTTC. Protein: CASSGFPYEQYF.

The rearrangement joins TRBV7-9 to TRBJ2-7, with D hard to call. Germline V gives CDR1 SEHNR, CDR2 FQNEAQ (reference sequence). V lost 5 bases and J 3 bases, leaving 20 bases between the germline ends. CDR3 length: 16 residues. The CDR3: CASSPSASVAGYEQYF. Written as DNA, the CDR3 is TGTGCCAGCAGCCCCTCAGCTTCGGTAGCAGGCTACGAGCAGTACTTC.

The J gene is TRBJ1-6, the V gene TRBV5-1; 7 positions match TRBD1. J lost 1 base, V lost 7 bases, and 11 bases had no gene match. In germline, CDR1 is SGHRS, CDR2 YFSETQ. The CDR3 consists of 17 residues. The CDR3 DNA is TGCGCCAGCGGCCCACGACAGGGACCGTCCTATAATTCACCCCTCCACTTT. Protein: CASGPRQGPSYNSPLHF.

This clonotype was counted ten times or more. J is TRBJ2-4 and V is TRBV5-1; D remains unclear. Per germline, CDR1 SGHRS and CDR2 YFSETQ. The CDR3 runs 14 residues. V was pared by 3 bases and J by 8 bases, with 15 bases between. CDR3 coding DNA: TGCGCCAGCAGCTGGAACCCTTTTACGGACATTCAGTACTTC. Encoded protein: CASSWNPFTDIQYF.